The sequence of this T cell receptor beta chain was determined in a study of cytomegalovirus exposure and HLA in healthy donors. Germline loops: CDR1 SGHAT, CDR2 FQDESV (reference sequence). The CDR3 is 16 amino acids. V was trimmed by 2 bases and J by 9 bases, leaving 20 bases between them. Use of 60 Vbeta and 13 Jbeta primers characterized the PCR. Sequencing was performed with immunoSEQ multiplex PCR; in TCRdb, only in-frame clones are kept and a portion is missing. The table includes roughly 62,000 clones, approximately 75% detected once. This chain connects TRBV11-1 to TRBJ2-1, with a weak D call TRBD2 (6 bases). What was sequenced was PBMCs. The clonotype originates from a young woman in good health and CMV-seronegative. The CDR3 reads CASSLTRDFSIGEQFF. The CDR3 coding sequence is TGTGCCAGCAGCTTAACCAGGGACTTTAGTATTGGTGAGCAGTTCTTC.